Following are 7 T cell receptor beta chains from one sample sequenced in a study of shared clonotypes between healthy human individuals. Sequencing used immunoSEQ multiplex PCR; TCRdb keeps in-frame clones, though not all of them. The data contain 1.5 million to 2.5 million clones, about 94% of them singletons. The naive CD8 population came from CD45RO-negative cells selected for CCR7, without terminally differentiated effector memory CD45RA+ cells. Source material: naive CD8+ T cells sorted from blood. All receptors derive from a man aged 18 to 30 in good health.

The chain links TRBV5-1 to TRBJ2-7, with no clear D. The V end was cut by 0 bases, the J end by 6 bases, with 10 bases between. The CDR3 is 13 amino acids. Germline assignment: CDR1 SGHRS and CDR2 YFSETQ. DNA of the CDR3: TGCGCCAGCAGCTTGGGGGCCCGGTCCGAGCAGTACTTC. This sequence encodes CASSLGARSEQYF.

V gene TRBV5-6 combines with J gene TRBJ1-1; no definite D call. The V gene's germline CDR1 is SGHDT and CDR2 YYEEEE. The CDR3 covers 13 residues. V was clipped by 4 bases and J by 0 bases, with 7 bases between them. CDR3 sequence (DNA): TGTGCCAGCAGCCGCCGTATGAACACTGAAGCTTTCTTT. Translated, it gives CASSRRMNTEAFF.

The rearrangement uses TRBV29-1 and TRBJ2-7, with 9 bases aligning to TRBD2. From germline, CDR1 is SQVTM and CDR2 ANQGSEA. The length of the CDR3 is 11 residues. Trimming removed 3 bases from V and 7 bases from J; junction bases left unmatched: 1. CDR3 loop: CSVDAGGEQYF. The CDR3 DNA is TGCAGCGTTGACGCGGGGGGGGAGCAGTACTTC.

The chain employs TRBV13 and TRBJ2-1; D gene uncertain. V shed 4 bases and J shed 8 bases, with 9 bases lying between them. This CDR3 is 12 amino acids long. Germline V lookup: CDR1 PRHDT, CDR2 FYEKMQ (reference sequence). The CDR3 is CASSSSADEQFF. CDR3 DNA: TGTGCCAGCAGCTCCTCCGCAGATGAGCAGTTCTTC.

This chain joins TRBV5-3 and TRBJ2-7; a weak D match, TRBD2 (5 bases). TRBV5-3 is placed among ORFs of uncertain function. The V end was cut by 0 bases, the J end by 6 bases, with 16 bases between. CDR3 length equals 15 residues. CDR3 region: CARSLDFLPTSEQYF. In DNA form, the CDR3 reads TGTGCCAGAAGCTTGGATTTTCTTCCAACTAGCGAGCAGTACTTC.

The chain has TRBV5-6 and TRBJ2-2, with D perhaps given as TRBD1 or TRBD2 (5 bases each). Germline V lookup: CDR1 SGHDT, CDR2 YYEEEE. With 3 bases removed from V and 5 bases from J, the gap between germline ends came to 20 bases. This CDR3 comprises 17 residues. CDR3 sequence (DNA): TGTGCCAGCAGCTCTGGCGTGAGGGGCGCCGGAACCGGGGAGCTGTTTTTT. It encodes CASSSGVRGAGTGELFF.

As for this clone: In the same sample, other DNA sequences code for this CDR3. The rearrangement joins TRBV9 to TRBJ2-2; the D is unclear. CDR1 and CDR2 from the germline V gene are SGDLS and YYNGEE. Trimming pared 4 bases from V and 1 base from J, leaving 5 bases between. This CDR3 comprises 13 residues. Here the CDR3 reads CASSSGNTGELFF. For the CDR3, the DNA is TGTGCCAGCAGCTCAGGGAACACCGGGGAGCTGTTTTTT.